These 2 T cell receptor beta chains were all obtained from the same sample, sequenced in a study of long-term antiretroviral therapy in people with HIV (dated 2022 in TCRdb). Sequencing of the TRB variable region was done with the immunoSEQ hsTCRB v3.0 assay at survey level resolution. TCRdb's version of the immuneACCESS table is confined to in-frame rearrangements and falls short of the full clone set. An unresolved V gene accounts for under half of the shortfall where checked; the remainder is of unknown origin. The sample profile shows under 15,000 clones; 70% to 75% of them were found once. The leading ten clones occupy less than 15% of the sample. Specimen: unsorted PBMCs, collected less than 3.2 years before starting antiretroviral therapy. These receptors were obtained from a man between 35 and 55 years old with HIV.

The rearrangement uses TRBV2 and TRBJ2-6, with 8 bases matching TRBD1. Losses at the gene ends were 9 bases for V and 3 bases for J; bases not matched to a gene: 7. Germline loops: CDR1 SNHLY, CDR2 FYNNEI. The CDR3 extends over 15 amino acids. CDR3: CARTRTGYGANVLTF. CDR3 sequence (DNA): TGTGCCAGAACTAGGACAGGGTATGGGGCCAACGTCCTGACTTTC.

V is TRBV10-2 and J is TRBJ2-2, with a possible D match to TRBD2 (5 bases). The CDR3 length is 15 residues. Germline values: CDR1 WSHSY, CDR2 SAAADI. The germline V and J ends were trimmed by 2 bases and 5 bases, with 12 bases remaining between them. CDR3 residues: CASSENLAGTGELFF. The CDR3 bases are TGCGCCAGCAGTGAGAATCTAGCAGGAACCGGGGAGCTGTTTTTT.